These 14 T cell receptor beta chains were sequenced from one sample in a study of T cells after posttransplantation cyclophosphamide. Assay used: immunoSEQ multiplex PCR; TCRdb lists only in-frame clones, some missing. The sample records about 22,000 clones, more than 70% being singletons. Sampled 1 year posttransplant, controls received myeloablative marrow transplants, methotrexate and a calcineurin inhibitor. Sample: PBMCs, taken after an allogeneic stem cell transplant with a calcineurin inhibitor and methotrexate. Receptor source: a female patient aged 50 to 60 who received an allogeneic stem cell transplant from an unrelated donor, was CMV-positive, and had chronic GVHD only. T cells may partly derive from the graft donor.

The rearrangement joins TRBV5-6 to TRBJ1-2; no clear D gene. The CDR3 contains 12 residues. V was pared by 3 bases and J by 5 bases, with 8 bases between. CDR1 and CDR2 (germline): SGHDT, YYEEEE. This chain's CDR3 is CASSSAGYGYTF. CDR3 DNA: TGTGCCAGCAGCTCGGCGGGGTATGGCTACACCTTC.

The CDR3 DNA is TGTGCCAGCAGTTTAGGCCTCTTCCCCACAGATACGCAGTATTTT. Translation: CASSLGLFPTDTQYF. The chain recombines TRBV27 with TRBJ2-3, with unresolved D. This CDR3 is built from 15 residues. The ends were cut back, 2 bases at V and 2 bases at J, with 11 bases in the middle. Per germline, CDR1 MNHEY and CDR2 SMNVEV (reference sequence).

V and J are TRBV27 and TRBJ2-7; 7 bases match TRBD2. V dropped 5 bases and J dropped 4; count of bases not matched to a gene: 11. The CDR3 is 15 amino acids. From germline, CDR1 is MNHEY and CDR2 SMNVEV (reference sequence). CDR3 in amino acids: CASSIRAGKLYEQYF. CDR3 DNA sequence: TGTGCCAGCAGTATTAGAGCGGGAAAGTTATACGAGCAGTACTTC.

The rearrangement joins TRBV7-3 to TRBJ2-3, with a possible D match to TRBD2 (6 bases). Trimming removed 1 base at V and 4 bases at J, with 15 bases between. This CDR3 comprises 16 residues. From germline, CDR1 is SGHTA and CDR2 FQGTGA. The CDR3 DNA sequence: TGTGCCAGCAGCTTAAGACGGGGAGCGGGTGCAGATACGCAGTATTTT. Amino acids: CASSLRRGAGADTQYF.

DNA for the CDR3: TGTGCCAGCAGCCCCGCTAGCGGGAATTACAATGAGCAGTTCTTC. Translating gives CASSPASGNYNEQFF. This chain connects TRBV7-9 to TRBJ2-1; 9 nucleotides match TRBD2. The length of the CDR3 is 15 residues. V shed 5 bases, J shed 4 bases, and the junction held 6 bases outside the gene matches. The germline V gene encodes CDR1 SEHNR and CDR2 FQNEAQ (reference sequence).

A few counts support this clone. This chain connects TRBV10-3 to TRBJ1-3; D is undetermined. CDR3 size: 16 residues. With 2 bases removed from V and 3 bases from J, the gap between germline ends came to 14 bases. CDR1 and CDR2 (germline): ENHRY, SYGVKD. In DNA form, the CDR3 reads TGTGCCATCAGTGAGAACAGCAACCTCTATGGAAACACCATATATTTT. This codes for CAISENSNLYGNTIYF.

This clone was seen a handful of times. The CDR3 bases are TGTGCCATCAGTGCTTTGGGACAGAACACTGAAGCTTTCTTT. This translates into CAISALGQNTEAFF. The V gene is TRBV10-3, the J gene TRBJ1-1, with D possibly matching TRBD1 (6 bases). CDR3 length: 14 amino acids. Trimming took off 4 bases at V and 1 base at J, with 10 bases between the two ends. Per the germline V gene, CDR1 is ENHRY and CDR2 is SYGVKD.

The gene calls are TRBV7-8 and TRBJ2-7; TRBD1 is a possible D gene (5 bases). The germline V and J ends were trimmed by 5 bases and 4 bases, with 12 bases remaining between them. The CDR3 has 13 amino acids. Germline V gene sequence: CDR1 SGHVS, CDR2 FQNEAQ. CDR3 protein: CASSTRARYEQYF. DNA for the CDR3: TGTGCCAGCAGCACCAGGGCAAGATACGAGCAGTACTTC.

CDR3 amino acids: CAITPAANSYEQYF. The CDR3 DNA reads as TGTGCCATCACCCCAGCGGCCAACTCCTACGAGCAGTACTTC. The V gene is TRBV10-3, the J gene TRBJ2-7; TRBD2 is a possible D gene (5 bases). There are 14 residues in the CDR3. Trimming removed 7 bases from V and 0 bases from J, with 13 bases in between. Germline CDR1 reads ENHRY; CDR2 reads SYGVKD.

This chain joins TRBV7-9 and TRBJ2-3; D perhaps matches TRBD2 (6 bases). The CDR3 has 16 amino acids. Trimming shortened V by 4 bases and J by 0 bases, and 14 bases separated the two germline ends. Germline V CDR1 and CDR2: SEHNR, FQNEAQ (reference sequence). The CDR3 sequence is CASSWRARGSTDTQYF. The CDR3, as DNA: TGTGCCAGCAGCTGGAGGGCCCGGGGGAGCACAGATACGCAGTATTTT. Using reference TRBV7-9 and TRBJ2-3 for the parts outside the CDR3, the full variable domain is DTGVSQNPRHKITKRGQNVTFRCDPISEHNRLYWYRQTLGQGPEFLTYFQNEAQLEKSRLLSDRFSAERPKGSFSTLEIQRTEQGDSAMYLCASSWRARGSTDTQYFGPGTRLTVL.

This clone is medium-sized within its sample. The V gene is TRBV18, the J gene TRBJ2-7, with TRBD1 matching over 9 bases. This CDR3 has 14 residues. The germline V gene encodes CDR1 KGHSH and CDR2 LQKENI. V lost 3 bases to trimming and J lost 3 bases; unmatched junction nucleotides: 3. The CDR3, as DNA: TGTGCCAGCTCACCGACAGGGGGAATCTACGAGCAGTACTTC. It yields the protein CASSPTGGIYEQYF.

CDR3 nucleotide sequence: TGTGCCAGCAGCGCTGCTAGCGGGAGGATCAATGAGCAGTTCTTC. Protein: CASSAASGRINEQFF. The chain couples TRBV9 to TRBJ2-1; 11 bases fit TRBD2. The germline V gene has CDR1 SGDLS and CDR2 YYNGEE. The CDR3 sequence is 15 residues long. Trimming took 3 bases from V and 6 from J; bases not matched to a gene: 5.

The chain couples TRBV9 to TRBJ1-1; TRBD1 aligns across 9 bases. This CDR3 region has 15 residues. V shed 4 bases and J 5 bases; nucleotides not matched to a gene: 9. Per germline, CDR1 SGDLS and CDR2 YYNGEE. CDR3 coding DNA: TGTGCCAGCAGCTTCCGGGACAGGGTGGTGACTGAAGCTTTCTTT. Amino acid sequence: CASSFRDRVVTEAFF.

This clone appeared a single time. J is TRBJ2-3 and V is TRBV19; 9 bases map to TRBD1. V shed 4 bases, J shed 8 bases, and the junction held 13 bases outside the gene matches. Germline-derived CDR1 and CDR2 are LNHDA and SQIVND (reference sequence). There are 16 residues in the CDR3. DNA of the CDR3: TGTGCCAGTAGTACCAGGACAGGGGAGTCGTTGGGTACGCAGTATTTT. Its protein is CASSTRTGESLGTQYF.